Listed below are T cell receptor beta chains from one sample, sequenced in a study of T-cell reconstitution after alpha-beta-depleted transplantation in children. TCRdb analysed the PCR reads with MiXCR anew, one entry per CDR3 protein. This sample carries approximately 510,000 distinct CDR3 sequences, around 17% of them seen once, and the ten largest clones take more than 2.5%. Sequences were derived from PBMCs from the stem cell graft donor, sampled from the stem cell graft. These receptors originate from a human donor who donated a stem cell graft to a child with acute lymphoblastic leukemia. CDR3s include the opening cysteine and the closing phenylalanine or tryptophan. A D gene is named only where the DNA matches it firmly. Size tells how often a clone was seen (once, few, many) or the class of an expanded clone, and some rows leave it out.

D gene	J gene	clone size	V gene	CDR3 DNA	CDR3 protein
-	TRBJ2-1	few	TRBV27	TGTGCCAGCAGTTTCTCTCCTTCGAATGAGCAGTTCTTC	CASSFSPSNEQFF
TRBD1	TRBJ2-1	few	TRBV5-1	TGCGCCAGCAGCAACGACAGGGGCAATGAGCAGTTCTTC	CASSNDRGNEQFF
-	TRBJ1-3	-	TRBV6-1	TGTGCCAGCTTTCGGGGGCAAGGAAACACCATATATTTT	CASFRGQGNTIYF
-	TRBJ1-5	-	TRBV5-1	TGCGCCAGCAGAAACGAGGACCATCAGCCCCAGCATTTT	CASRNEDHQPQHF
TRBD1	TRBJ2-7	-	TRBV5-5	TGTGCCAGCAGCTGGACCGGGACAGGGGGCTACGAGCAGTACTTC	CASSWTGTGGYEQYF
TRBD1	TRBJ2-7	-	TRBV10-2	TGCGCCAGCACAACCGGGACAGGGCCTGTTGAGCAGTACTTC	CASTTGTGPVEQYF
-	TRBJ2-7	few	TRBV4-1	TGCGCCAGCAGCCAAGTGGGTGGGGGCGAGCAGTACTTC	CASSQVGGGEQYF
-	TRBJ2-2	many	TRBV12-3/TRBV12-4	TGTGCCAACGCGGAGGGGGCCGGGGAGCTGTTTTTT	CANAEGAGELFF
TRBD1	TRBJ2-5	-	TRBV20-1	TGCAGTGCTAGACACAGGGGTGGGGAGACCCAGTACTTC	CSARHRGGETQYF
-	TRBJ2-2	few	TRBV15	TGTGCCACCAGCAGAGGAGGAGGGGGAAACACCGGGGAGCTGTTTTTT	CATSRGGGGNTGELFF
TRBD2	TRBJ2-7	few	TRBV27	TGTGCCAGCAGTTTAAGGGGACTAGCGGGAGAGCAGTACTTC	CASSLRGLAGEQYF
TRBD2	TRBJ2-5	few	TRBV7-9	TGTGCCAGCAGCTGGAGAGCGGGAGCTATGGAGACCCAGTACTTC	CASSWRAGAMETQYF
-	TRBJ2-5	-	TRBV5-1	TGCGCCAGCAGCCCTACAGGGTCCCGGGAGACCCAGTACTTC	CASSPTGSRETQYF
-	TRBJ1-2	-	TRBV5-1	TGCGCCAGCAGCTTGGCGCGCTGGGGCGTAACCTATGGCTACACCTTC	CASSLARWGVTYGYTF